Each of the 12 T cell receptor beta chains below was sequenced from the same sample in a study of T cells in Graves' hyperthyroidism and ophthalmopathy. It was RNA transcripts that yielded the amplified TCR beta CDR3 regions. During a first-round RT-PCR of the TCR CDR3, the HTBI primer set was used. MiXCR was run by TCRdb on the multiplex PCR reads, yielding one entry per CDR3 protein. The repertoire includes around 610,000 distinct CDR3 sequences, 14% to 15% of them detected once, and around 4% sits in the top ten. Specimen: blood. These receptors originate from a woman aged 35 to 49 with Graves' ophthalmopathy.

This clonotype has at least ten counts. The rearrangement joins TRBV19 to TRBJ2-7; TRBD2 matches at 7 bases. The V segment lost 5 bases and the J segment 0 bases; nucleotides outside the gene matches: 7. The CDR3 is 15 amino acids. Germline CDR1 reads LNHDA; CDR2 reads SQIVND (reference sequence). The CDR3 DNA is TGTGCCAGTAGTCTCGTAGCGGGTACCTCCTACGAGCAGTACTTC. Translating it yields CASSLVAGTSYEQYF.

This clonotype was seen repeatedly, ten times or more. The chain is built from TRBV5-1 and TRBJ1-2, with D perhaps TRBD1 (5 bases). Per the germline V gene, CDR1 is SGHRS and CDR2 is YFSETQ. V lost 2 bases, J lost 8 bases, and 13 bases lay in between. The CDR3 length is 13 residues. For the CDR3, the DNA is TGCGCCAGCAGCTTTAGAGGGGAGGAAGGCTACACCTTC. As protein: CASSFRGEEGYTF.

J is TRBJ2-7 and V is TRBV6-2 or TRBV6-3, with 15 bases matching TRBD2. Germline loops: CDR1 MNHEY, CDR2 SVGEGT. Trimming at V came to 11 bases and at J to 5 bases, leaving 7 bases not matched to a gene. The CDR3 covers 14 residues. The CDR3 bases are TGTGCCGGAAGGACTAGCGGGAGGGAACACGAGCAGTACTTC. Protein: CAGRTSGREHEQYF.

There are many counts of this clonotype. The V gene is TRBV28, the J gene TRBJ1-1; D is uncertain. The CDR3 has 12 amino acids. Germline CDR1 is MDHEN and CDR2 is SYDVKM. Trimming left V 7 bases short and J 8 bases short, with 14 bases between. This chain's CDR3 is CASKRGPREAFF. DNA of the CDR3: TGTGCCAGCAAACGCGGACCCCGAGAAGCTTTCTTT.

This clonotype was found many times. Here the CDR3 reads CASSQVGLGQQYF. The CDR3 DNA reads TGTGCCAGCAGCCAAGTGGGGCTTGGGCAGCAGTACTTC. V usage is TRBV14 and J usage is TRBJ2-7, with a tentative D call TRBD1 (5 bases). CDR3 size: 13 residues. Germline CDR1 SGHDN, CDR2 FVKESK. Trimming left V 1 base short and J 8 bases short, with 12 bases between.

This clonotype came up many times. V gene TRBV6-4 combines with J gene TRBJ1-2; D is possibly TRBD1 (5 bases). V gave up 3 bases and J gave up 7 bases, with 12 bases separating them. The CDR3 is made up of 13 amino acids. Germline CDR1 and CDR2: MRHNA and SNTAGT. CDR3 loop: CASSEPPGSGYTF. CDR3 DNA sequence: TGTGCCAGCAGTGAACCCCCAGGGAGTGGCTACACCTTC.

This clonotype was found many times. The rearrangement joins TRBV7-9 to TRBJ1-6, with D unresolved. V lost 2 bases to trimming and J lost 10 bases, with 6 bases between them. The CDR3 totals 12 residues. Germline V gene lookup returns CDR1 SEHNR and CDR2 FQNEAQ (reference sequence). CDR3 nucleotide sequence: TGTGCCAGCAGCTTATTTAGCTCACCCCTCCACTTT. Translation: CASSLFSSPLHF.

This clonotype was found a few times. The V call is TRBV25-1, the J call TRBJ2-7; 8 nucleotides align to TRBD2. Trimming took 8 bases from V and 3 from J; bases not matched to a gene: 27. The germline gives CDR1 MGHDK, CDR2 SYGVNS. This CDR3 region has 20 residues. For the CDR3, the DNA is TGTGCCAGCCGGGGGGGGGGCCTCATGGGGCCCAGGAGCCCTCTCTACGAGCAGTACTTC. Translated, it gives CASRGGGLMGPRSPLYEQYF.

This clonotype was seen ten or more times. The rearrangement uses TRBV7-2 and TRBJ2-7; the D gene is possibly TRBD1 (6 bases). The V end was cut by 0 bases, the J end by 3 bases, with 9 bases between. CDR1 and CDR2 from the germline V gene are SGHTA and FQGNSA. The CDR3 runs to 14 residues. The CDR3 DNA reads TGTGCCAGCAGCTTAGCGGACAGTATCTACGAGCAGTACTTC. This encodes CASSLADSIYEQYF.

The chain uses TRBV7-3 and TRBJ2-7, with 8 bases matching TRBD2. Germline CDR1 and CDR2: SGHTA and FQGTGA. V dropped 1 base and J dropped 2; count of bases not matched to a gene: 16. This CDR3 is built from 19 residues. CDR3 amino acids: CASSLRSGSNSRATYEQYF. The CDR3 region has the DNA TGTGCCAGCAGCTTAAGGAGCGGGAGTAATAGTCGAGCTACCTACGAGCAGTACTTC.

This clonotype was found many times. The rearrangement links TRBV6-5 to TRBJ2-7, with D possibly matching TRBD1 (5 bases). CDR1 is MNHEY, CDR2 SVGAGI, per germline. With 0 bases removed from V and 4 bases from J, the gap between germline ends came to 10 bases. The CDR3 is 14 amino acids. The CDR3, as DNA: TGTGCCAGCAGTTACTCGCAGGGCCCATACGAGCAGTACTTC. Its translation: CASSYSQGPYEQYF.

V and J are TRBV5-6 and TRBJ1-1, with D perhaps matching TRBD1 (5 bases). Germline V gene sequence: CDR1 SGHDT, CDR2 YYEEEE. The length of the CDR3 is 13 residues. V was pared by 4 bases and J by 1 base, with 8 bases between. CDR3 sequence: CASSKGRNTEAFF. The CDR3 coding sequence is TGTGCCAGCAGCAAGGGACGGAACACTGAAGCTTTCTTT.